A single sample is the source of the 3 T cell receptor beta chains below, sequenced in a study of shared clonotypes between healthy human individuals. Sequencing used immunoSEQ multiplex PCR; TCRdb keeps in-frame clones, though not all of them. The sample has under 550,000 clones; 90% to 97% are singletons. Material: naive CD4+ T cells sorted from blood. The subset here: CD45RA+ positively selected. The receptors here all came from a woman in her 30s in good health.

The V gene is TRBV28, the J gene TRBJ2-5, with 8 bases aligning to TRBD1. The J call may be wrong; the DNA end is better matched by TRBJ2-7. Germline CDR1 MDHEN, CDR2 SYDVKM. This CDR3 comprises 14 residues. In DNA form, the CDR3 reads TGTGCCAGCAGTTCGACAGGGGCAGCCTACGAGCAGTACTTC. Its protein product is CASSSTGAAYEQYF.

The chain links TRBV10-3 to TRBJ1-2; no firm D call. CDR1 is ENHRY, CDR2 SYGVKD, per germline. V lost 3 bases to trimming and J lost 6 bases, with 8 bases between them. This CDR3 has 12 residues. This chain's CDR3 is CAISDVGDGYTF. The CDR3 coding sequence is TGTGCCATCAGTGACGTGGGCGATGGCTACACCTTC.

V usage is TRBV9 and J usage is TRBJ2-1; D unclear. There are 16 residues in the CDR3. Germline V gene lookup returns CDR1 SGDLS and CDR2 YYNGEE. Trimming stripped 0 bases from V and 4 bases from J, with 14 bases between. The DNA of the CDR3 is TGTGCCAGCAGCGTAGTAGCTCTTGAAGGTTACAATGAGCAGTTCTTC. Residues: CASSVVALEGYNEQFF. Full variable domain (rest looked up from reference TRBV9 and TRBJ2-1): DSGVTQTPKHLITATGQRVTLRCSPRSGDLSVYWYQQSLDQGLQFLIQYYNGEERAKGNILERFSAQQFPDLHSELNLSSLELGDSALYFCASSVVALEGYNEQFFGPGTRLTVL.